A single T cell receptor beta chain is shown here with its context. Then a second PCR, running roughly 7 to 11 cycles, was carried out with a sample-barcoded 5' primer and a J-beta primer mix. MiXCR, applied by TCRdb to the 5' RACE reads, yields one record per CDR3 protein. This sample carries 600,000 or so distinct CDR3 sequences, approximately 30% of them seen once, and the ten largest clones take 15% to 18%. The germline CDR1 and CDR2 sequences are SQVTM and ANQGSEA. This CDR3 region has 17 residues. Trimming removed 4 bases at V and 1 base at J, with 20 bases between. This entry is derived from a study of blood T cells in healthy people across ages.

Sequenced sample: blood. The J gene is TRBJ1-5, the V gene TRBV29-1, with a weak D call TRBD1 (6 bases). This TCR was sampled from a woman at least 80 years old in good health. The CDR3 sequence is CSVAEQGTGLSNQPQHF. The CDR3 bases are TGCAGCGTTGCGGAACAGGGCACCGGTCTAAGCAATCAGCCCCAGCATTTT.